The TCR beta chain described here comes from a study of CD8 T cells in Susac syndrome. Included as multiple sclerosis controls were treatment-naive patients who had stable or active relapsing-remitting disease. Negative isolation yielded the CD8+ and CD4+ T cells, while FACS enriched the TEMRA cells. The RNA, 0.5 to 1 ug, was put through reverse transcription using random hexamers. TCRdb itself ran the immunoSEQ multiplex PCR reads through MiXCR, one entry per CDR3 protein. The sample lists around 130,000 distinct CDR3 sequences, roughly 94% seen once, with roughly 0.13% in the top ten. V lost 5 bases to trimming and J lost 2 bases, with 17 bases between them. The CDR3 consists of 16 residues. Germline values: CDR1 KGHSH, CDR2 LQKENI.

The sequenced material came from CD4+ T cells from PBMCs. The chain carries TRBV18 and TRBJ2-3; no clear D gene. The receptor's source is a human donor with multiple sclerosis. The CDR3 sequence is CASSASSESNTDTQYF. The DNA of the CDR3 is TGTGCCAGCTCAGCCTCGTCTGAGAGTAACACAGATACGCAGTATTTT.